This T cell receptor beta chain was identified in a study of blood T cell repertoires in COVID-19. Only in-frame clones appear in the TCRdb table, and some are missing; sequencing was by immunoSEQ multiplex PCR. The data hold 110,000 or so clones, with roughly 90% observed a single time. This clone was detected once. Trimming cost V 6 bases and J 4 bases, with 18 bases left between them. The CDR3 totals 15 residues. In germline, CDR1 is MDHEN, CDR2 SYDVKM. This receptor was obtained from a woman between 65 and 79 years old who had recovered from COVID-19. Sample: peripheral blood. This chain links TRBV28 with TRBJ2-5; D is perhaps TRBD1 (5 bases). The CDR3 DNA reads as TGTGCCAGCAGCCCTCGGTGGGGCCGTGGAGAGACCCAGTACTTC. Amino acid sequence: CASSPRWGRGETQYF.